The present TCR beta chain was sequenced within a study of regulatory T cells in long-lasting Graves disease (dated by TCRdb to the early 2020s). Background on the whole study: Persistent Graves' disease was defined as antithyroid drug treatment for over 5 years with persistently positive TSH receptor autoantibodies. Patients with persistent Graves' disease were compared with patients with newly diagnosed Graves' disease using TCR sequencing and RNA sequencing of peripheral blood. The study took place in China and was registered as a clinical trial. A total of about 33 samples underwent TCR sequencing: some 13 from persistent and about 20 from newly diagnosed Graves' disease patients. Antithyroid drugs had been taken for 8.5 to 11 years on average by persistent Graves' disease patients in the clinical cohort. Results the study describes overall, beyond this receptor: The study examined only peripheral blood because the primary lesion, thyroid tissue, could not be accessed. Lower TCR Shannon entropy and fewer highly expanded clones were observed in persistent Graves' disease patients than in newly diagnosed patients, which suggested clonal expansion. Patients with persistent disease shared more public clonotypes (around 2,500) than newly diagnosed patients did (about 970). Preferential use of TRBV28, TRBJ1-2 and TRBJ2-5 was observed in persistent disease, whereas TRBV20-1 and TRBJ2-1 were favored in newly diagnosed disease. Sequencing and analysis were restricted to the TCR beta chain. As a limitation, the authors acknowledged that the small sample size may reduce accuracy.

This sample's time point label indicates: persistent/refractory GD, antithyroid drugs over 5 years with positive TRAb. RNA was extracted from PBMCs in TRIzol for both TCR sequencing and RNA sequencing. Graves' disease was diagnosed according to American Thyroid Association guidelines. Patients were recruited from an endocrinology department in Xi'an, China. From each patient, around 8.3 milliliters of peripheral blood was collected into an EDTA anticoagulant tube. Ficoll Paque Plus density gradient separation was used to isolate PBMCs, and no further T cell sorting was done. RNA quality was checked with an Agilent 2100 Bioanalyzer and agarose gel, and concentration with a NanoDrop 2000. CDR3 length: 19 amino acids, cysteine to phenylalanine. Only the CDR3 part of the read is kept: 57 bases, read in frame from the first base. The CDR1 and CDR2 encoded by the germline V gene are LGHNA and YNFKEQ. Germline trimming: 3 bases from V, 6 bases from J; junction bases outside gene matches: 17.

About this clonotype itself: Its cognate antigen has yet to be identified. No quality values exist for individual bases; no much larger clone is one base distant.

Libraries were constructed by multiplex PCR. Instrument on record: Illumina HiSeq 4000. CDR3 regions were amplified by Arm-PCR with iRepertoire HTBI primers to construct TCR beta libraries. Before sequencing, the PCR products went through gel purification. For the original study's pipeline: A total of some 60 TRBV and some 15 TRBJ segments were identified across samples and were used for gene usage analysis of CDR3 amino acid clonotypes. COPE and FqMerger were used to merge filtered high-quality paired reads into contigs. BLAST was used to align contigs to the IMGT TRBV, TRBD and TRBJ reference genes, and CDR3 was defined following IMGT. Highly expanded clones were defined as clonotypes with a frequency above 0.1%. Shannon entropy was used to measure repertoire diversity, and the Gini coefficient was used to measure V-J evenness. A clonotype found in more than one individual was treated as public. Using fastp trimming at Q25 and MiXCR clonotype assembly, TCRdb reanalyzed the public sequencing data and kept in-frame beta chains. Rows with one shared CDR3 protein collapse into an entry with the most common genes and DNA. The V and J calls follow TCRdb's processing rather than the paper's. Within this sample are around 510,000 distinct CDR3 sequences, with around 21% of them counted one time only. The ten top clones hold 7% to 9.5% of the sample.

The receptor was isolated from a female donor with Graves disease. Source: peripheral blood mononuclear cells (PBMCs), taken when the disease was refractory, from a patient treated with antithyroid drugs. The sequence is built from TRBV4-2 and TRBJ2-2; TRBD2 fits 9 bases in the junction. The nucleotide sequence reads TGTGCCAGCAGCCAGGAGCGCGGCGGGCTAGCGGGATGGGCCGGGGAGCTGTTTTTT. The resulting protein is CASSQERGGLAGWAGELFF.